This record concerns one T cell receptor beta chain sequence. The antigen remains unidentified. These data are taken from a study of shared clonotypes between healthy human individuals. Turning to the study itself: For every donor, three CD4 naive, three CD4 memory, two CD8 naive and one CD8 memory plates were used.

Here immunoSEQ multiplex PCR was the method, and the copy in TCRdb shows in-frame clones only, minus some. The sample holds roughly 1,100,000 clones; about three quarters are singletons and the top ten take 1.4% to 1.5%. Study observations and caveats: For sorted subsets, rarefaction showed incomplete sequencing despite large depth. Sharing across four donors was seen in approximately 5.2% of naive CD4 clonotypes.

This CDR3 comprises 12 residues. Germline CDR1 SEHNR, CDR2 FQNEAQ (reference sequence). The V and J ends lost 2 bases and 12 bases respectively, with 14 bases between them. The chain carries TRBV7-9 and TRBJ2-7; no clear D. Sample: memory CD4+ T cells sorted from blood. Subset denoted: CD45RA-negative fraction. This TCR came from a man younger than 35 in good health. CDR3 loop: CASSLPGAPPYF. CDR3 nucleotide sequence: TGTGCCAGCAGCTTACCGGGCGCCCCGCCGTACTTC. Filled out from reference TRBV7-9 and TRBJ2-7, the complete variable domain reads DTGVSQNPRHKITKRGQNVTFRCDPISEHNRLYWYRQTLGQGPEFLTYFQNEAQLEKSRLLSDRFSAERPKGSFSTLEIQRTEQGDSAMYLCASSLPGAPPYFGPGTRLTVT.